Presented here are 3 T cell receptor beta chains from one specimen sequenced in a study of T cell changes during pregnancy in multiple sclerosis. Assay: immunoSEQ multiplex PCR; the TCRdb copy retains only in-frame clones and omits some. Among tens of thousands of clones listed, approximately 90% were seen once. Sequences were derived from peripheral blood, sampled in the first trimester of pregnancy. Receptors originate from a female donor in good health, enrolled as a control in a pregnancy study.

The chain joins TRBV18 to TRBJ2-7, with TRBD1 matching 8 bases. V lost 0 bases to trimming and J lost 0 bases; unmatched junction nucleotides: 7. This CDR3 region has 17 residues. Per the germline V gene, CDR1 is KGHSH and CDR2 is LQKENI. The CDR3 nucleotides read TGTGCCAGCTCACCACCGATGGGACAGGCCCTCTCCTACGAGCAGTACTTC. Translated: CASSPPMGQALSYEQYF.

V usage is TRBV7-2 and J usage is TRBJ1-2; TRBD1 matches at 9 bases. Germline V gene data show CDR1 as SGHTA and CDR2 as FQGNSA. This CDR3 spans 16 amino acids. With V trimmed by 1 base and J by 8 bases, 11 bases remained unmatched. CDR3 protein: CASSLDPGQGRKGYTF. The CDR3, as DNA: TGTGCCAGCAGCTTAGACCCGGGACAGGGAAGAAAAGGCTACACCTTC.

The CDR3, as DNA: TGTGCCAGCAGCTTTGCGGGACGGAAGAACACTGAAGCTTTCTTT. It codes for CASSFAGRKNTEAFF. V gene TRBV5-4 combines with J gene TRBJ1-1; D might be TRBD1 (5 bases). V was clipped by 2 bases and J by 1 base, with 12 bases between them. Germline V gives CDR1 SGHNT, CDR2 YYREEE (reference sequence). The CDR3 runs 15 residues.